Described below is a single T cell receptor (beta chain) sequence and its context. Its matching antigen is unknown. The sample originates from a study of cytomegalovirus exposure and HLA in healthy donors. Study findings and constraints: High sensitivity and specificity were reportedly achieved when the classifier diagnosed cytomegalovirus status. There were some V segments, including TRBV6-2 and TRBV6-3, excluded as indistinguishable. Earlier findings revealed that most TCR beta V segments proved productive either about 90% or about 30% of the time.

Looked up from germline, CDR1 is LNHDA and CDR2 is SQIVND (reference sequence). CDR3 length equals 15 residues. V lost 3 bases and J lost 2, with 14 bases in between. The PCR used 60 Vbeta and 13 Jbeta primers. Here immunoSEQ multiplex PCR was the method, and the copy in TCRdb shows in-frame clones only, minus some. The table has more than 200,000 clones, about 80% seen once. The sequencing sample was made of PBMCs. This sequence joins TRBV19 and TRBJ2-7; perhaps TRBD1 as D (6 bases). This receptor was taken from a man in his forties in good health and CMV-seropositive. DNA for the CDR3: TGTGCCAGTAGTATTTGGGGGCGGCAGACCTACGAGCAGTACTTC. It yields the protein CASSIWGRQTYEQYF.